This T cell receptor beta chain was sequenced during a study of chemoradiotherapy in HPV16-positive cancers. Clones were sequenced by immunoSEQ multiplex PCR, and TCRdb holds only the in-frame ones, with some missing. The sample has several thousand clones; 65% to 90% are singletons. V was shortened by 2 bases and J by 2 bases, with 4 bases between the two germline ends. Looked up from germline, CDR1 is SGHNT and CDR2 is YYREEE (reference sequence). CDR3 size: 12 residues. Findings and caveats of the study: Candidate HPV-specific clones and E7-related TCR motifs grew in tumor during treatment. Only a couple of HPV16-positive patients supplied the functional HPV-specificity definition.

With regard to this clone: Its target is not known.

The source was tumor tissue, collected from a patient who underwent chemoradiotherapy. The sequence came from a human donor with HPV-associated anogenital cancer. This chain joins TRBV5-4 and TRBJ1-1, with no clear D. As DNA, the CDR3 is TGTGCCAGCAGCTTTCCAAACACTGAAGCTTTCTTT. This codes for CASSFPNTEAFF. Together with reference TRBV5-4 and TRBJ1-1, the CDR3 gives the full variable domain: ETGVTQSPTHLIKTRGQQVTLRCSSQSGHNTVSWYQQALGQGPQFIFQYYREEENGRGNFPPRFSGLQFPNYSSELNVNALELDDSALYLCASSFPNTEAFFGQGTRLTVV.